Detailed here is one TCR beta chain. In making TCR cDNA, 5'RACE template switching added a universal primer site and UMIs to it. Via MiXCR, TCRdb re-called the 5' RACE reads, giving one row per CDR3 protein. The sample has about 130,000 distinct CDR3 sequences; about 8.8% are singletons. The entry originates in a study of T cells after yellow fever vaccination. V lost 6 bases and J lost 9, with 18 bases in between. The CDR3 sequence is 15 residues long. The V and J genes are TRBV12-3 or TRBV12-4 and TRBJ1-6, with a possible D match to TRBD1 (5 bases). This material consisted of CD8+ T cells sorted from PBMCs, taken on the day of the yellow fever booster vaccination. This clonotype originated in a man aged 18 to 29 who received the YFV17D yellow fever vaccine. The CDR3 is CASSPQDSPGSPLHF. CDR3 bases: TGTGCCAGCAGCCCACAGGACTCGCCCGGTTCACCCCTCCACTTT.